One and the same sample provided the 10 T cell receptor beta chains below, sequenced in a study of blood T cells in healthy people across ages. Next came a second PCR, run for 7 to 11 cycles, which used a sample-barcoded 5' primer along with a J-beta primer mix. TCRdb used MiXCR to reprocess the 5' RACE reads, holding one entry per CDR3 protein. The data show approximately 900,000 distinct CDR3 sequences, almost 30% seen once. The same specimen was also included in a second study, on T cells of mothers and their children.

Specimen: blood. The receptors were gathered from a woman between 35 and 50 years old in good health.

This clonotype was recorded once. With a much larger clone just one base away, this may be a read error. This chain joins TRBV5-1 and TRBJ2-3; D gene ambiguous. Trimming removed 4 bases from V and 1 base from J, with 13 bases in between. This CDR3 comprises 15 residues. Germline V lookup: CDR1 SGHRS, CDR2 YFSETQ. CDR3 sequence (DNA): TGCGCCAGCAGCGCCCGAGGAACCCGCACAGATACGCAGTATTTT. Amino acid sequence: CASSARGTRTDTQYF.

This clonotype occurred a few times. CDR3 DNA sequence: TGCGCCAGCAGCTTAGAAGGAACCAGGGGGCGGAAGAACACTGAAGCTTTCTTT. Amino acids: CASSLEGTRGRKNTEAFF. The chain couples TRBV5-1 to TRBJ1-1, with 8 bases aligning to TRBD1. Losses at the gene ends were 2 bases for V and 1 base for J; bases not matched to a gene: 13. CDR1 is SGHRS, CDR2 YFSETQ, per germline. The CDR3 totals 18 residues.

The chain is built from TRBV6-2 or TRBV6-3 and TRBJ2-7; D might be TRBD2 (5 bases). Trimming left V 2 bases short and J 2 bases short, with 13 bases between. CDR1 and CDR2 (germline): MNHEY, SVGEGT. There are 15 residues in the CDR3. CDR3 in amino acids: CASSYDGESTYEQYF. The DNA for the CDR3 is TGTGCCAGCAGTTACGACGGGGAATCTACCTACGAGCAGTACTTC.

V and J are TRBV7-9 and TRBJ1-5; D might be TRBD1 (5 bases). CDR1 and CDR2 (germline): SEHNR, FQNEAQ (reference sequence). This CDR3 is built from 14 residues. Trimming took off 5 bases at V and 6 bases at J, with 14 bases between the two ends. The CDR3 DNA reads TGTGCCAGCAGCGTCTCAGGGTCGGGTCAGCCCCAGCATTTT. The encoded protein is CASSVSGSGQPQHF. Drawing the rest from reference TRBV7-9 and TRBJ1-5, the complete variable domain is DTGVSQNPRHKITKRGQNVTFRCDPISEHNRLYWYRQTLGQGPEFLTYFQNEAQLEKSRLLSDRFSAERPKGSFSTLEIQRTEQGDSAMYLCASSVSGSGQPQHFGDGTRLSIL.

This sequence joins TRBV7-9 and TRBJ1-4, with D unresolved. Deletions cut 6 bases from V and 8 bases from J, with 19 bases between. Per germline, CDR1 SEHNR and CDR2 FQNEAQ (reference sequence). The CDR3 has 15 residues. The DNA for the CDR3 is TGTGCCAGCAGTACATTGCGGGCTGAGCGCGAAAAACTGTTTTTT. It translates to CASSTLRAEREKLFF.

V gene TRBV28 combines with J gene TRBJ2-2, with D possibly matching TRBD1 (6 bases). Per the germline V gene, CDR1 is MDHEN and CDR2 is SYDVKM. CDR3 length equals 14 residues. Trimming took off 2 bases at V and 5 bases at J, with 9 bases between the two ends. In nucleotides, the CDR3 is TGTGCCAGCAGTTTACAGGGGTGGACCGGGGAGCTGTTTTTT. This translates into CASSLQGWTGELFF.

This clonotype was counted between two and nine times. The J gene is TRBJ2-3, the V gene TRBV24-1; D not certain. V lost 4 bases to trimming and J lost 7 bases, with 8 bases between them. The CDR3 sequence is 12 residues long. Germline V gene sequence: CDR1 KGHDR, CDR2 SFDVKD. The CDR3 region has the DNA TGTGCCACCAGTGACCGAGGAAATACGCAGTATTTT. This encodes CATSDRGNTQYF.

Only a few counts were recorded for this clonotype. CDR3 nucleotide sequence: TGTGCCAGCAGCCAGGGACCGGTCCGGGGGCAGCCCCAGCATTTT. This gives the protein CASSQGPVRGQPQHF. This rearrangement joins TRBV4-2 to TRBJ1-5, with TRBD1 as a possible D gene (5 bases). The germline V gene has CDR1 LGHNA and CDR2 YNFKEQ. This CDR3 region has 15 residues. The V end lost 3 bases, the J end lost 7 bases, and 16 bases lay between the germline ends.

In its sample, this clonotype was seen a few times. The chain links TRBV5-5 to TRBJ2-1; 12 bases align to TRBD1. Trimming cost V 4 bases and J 7 bases; bases outside gene matches: 9. Germline V gene data show CDR1 as SGHKS and CDR2 as YYEKEE (reference sequence). The CDR3 has 16 amino acids. The CDR3 loop is CASSTSGDRGLNEQFF. The CDR3 DNA reads TGTGCCAGCAGCACTAGCGGGGACAGGGGGCTGAATGAGCAGTTCTTC.

Comment on this clonotype: This may be a read error: a much more frequent sequence differs by one nucleotide. V and J are TRBV20-1 and TRBJ2-1; TRBD2 is a possible D gene (5 bases). Trimming removed 5 bases from V and 13 bases from J, with 27 bases in between. This CDR3 is 15 amino acids long. Germline-derived CDR1 and CDR2 are DFQATT and SNEGSKA (reference sequence). The CDR3 reads CSAPHTRTWGETQFF. CDR3 bases: TGCAGTGCTCCCCATACGCGTACCTGGGGAGAGACCCAGTTCTTC.